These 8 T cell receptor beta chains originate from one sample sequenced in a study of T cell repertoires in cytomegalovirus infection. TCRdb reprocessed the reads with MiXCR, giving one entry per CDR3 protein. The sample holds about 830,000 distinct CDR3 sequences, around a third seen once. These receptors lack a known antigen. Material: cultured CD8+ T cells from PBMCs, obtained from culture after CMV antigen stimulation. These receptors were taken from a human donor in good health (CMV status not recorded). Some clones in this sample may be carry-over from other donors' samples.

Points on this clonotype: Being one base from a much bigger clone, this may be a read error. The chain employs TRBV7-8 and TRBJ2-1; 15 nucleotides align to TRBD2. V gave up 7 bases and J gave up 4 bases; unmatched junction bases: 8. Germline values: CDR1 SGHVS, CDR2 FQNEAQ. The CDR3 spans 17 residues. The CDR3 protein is CASNMGLAGGLYNEQFF. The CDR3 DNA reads TGTGCCAGCAACATGGGACTAGCGGGGGGCCTTTACAATGAGCAGTTCTTC. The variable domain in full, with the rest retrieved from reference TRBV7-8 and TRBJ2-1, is GAGVSQSPRYKVAKRGQDVALRCDPISGHVSLFWYQQALGQGPEFLTYFQNEAQLDKSGLPSDRFFAERPEGSVSTLKIQRTQQEDSAVYLCASNMGLAGGLYNEQFFGPGTRLTVL.

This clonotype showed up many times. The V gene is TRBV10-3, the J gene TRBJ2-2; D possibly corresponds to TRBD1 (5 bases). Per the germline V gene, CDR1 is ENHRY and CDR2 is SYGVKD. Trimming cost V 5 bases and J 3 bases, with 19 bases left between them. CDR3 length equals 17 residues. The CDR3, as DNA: TGTGCCATCAGTCTTTCCCCCTCGACAGTCGACACCGGGGAGCTGTTTTTT. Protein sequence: CAISLSPSTVDTGELFF.

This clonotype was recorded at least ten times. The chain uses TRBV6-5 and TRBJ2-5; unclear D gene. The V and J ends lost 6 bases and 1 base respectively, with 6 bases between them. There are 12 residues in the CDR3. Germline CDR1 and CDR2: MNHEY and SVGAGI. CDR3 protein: CASRAPQETQYF. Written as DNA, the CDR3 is TGTGCCAGCAGGGCGCCCCAAGAGACCCAGTACTTC.

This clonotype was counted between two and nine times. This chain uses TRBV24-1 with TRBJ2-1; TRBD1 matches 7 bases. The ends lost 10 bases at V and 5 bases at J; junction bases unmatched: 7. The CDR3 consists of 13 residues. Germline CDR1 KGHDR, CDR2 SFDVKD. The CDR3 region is CATTGHANNEQFF. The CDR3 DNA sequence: TGTGCCACGACAGGGCACGCCAACAATGAGCAGTTCTTC.

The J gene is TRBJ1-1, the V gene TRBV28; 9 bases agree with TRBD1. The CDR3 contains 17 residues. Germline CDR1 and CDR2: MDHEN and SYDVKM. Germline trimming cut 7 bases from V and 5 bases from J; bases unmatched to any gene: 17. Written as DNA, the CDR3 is TGTGCCAGCACCCAAAGGGACAGGGTGACACTGTGGACTGAAGCTTTCTTT. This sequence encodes CASTQRDRVTLWTEAFF.

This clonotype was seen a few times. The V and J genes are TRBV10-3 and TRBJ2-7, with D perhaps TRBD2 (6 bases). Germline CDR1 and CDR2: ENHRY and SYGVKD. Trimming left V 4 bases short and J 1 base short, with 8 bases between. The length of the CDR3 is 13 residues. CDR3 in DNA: TGTGCCATCAGTGTGGAGGGGTCCTACGAGCAGTACGTC. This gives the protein CAISVEGSYEQYV.

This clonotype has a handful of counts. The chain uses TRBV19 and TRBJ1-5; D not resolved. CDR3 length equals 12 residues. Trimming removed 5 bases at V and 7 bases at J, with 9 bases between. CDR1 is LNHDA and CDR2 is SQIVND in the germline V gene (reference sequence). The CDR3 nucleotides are TGTGCCAGTAGTTGGGGTCAGCAGCCCCAGCATTTT. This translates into CASSWGQQPQHF.

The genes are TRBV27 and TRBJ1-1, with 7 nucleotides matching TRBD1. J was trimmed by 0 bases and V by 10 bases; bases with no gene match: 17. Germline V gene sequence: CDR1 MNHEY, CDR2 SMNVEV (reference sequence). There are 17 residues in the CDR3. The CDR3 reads CANTSLGLGQMNTEAFF. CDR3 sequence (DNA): TGTGCCAACACCTCCCTAGGTCTGGGACAGATGAACACTGAAGCTTTCTTT.